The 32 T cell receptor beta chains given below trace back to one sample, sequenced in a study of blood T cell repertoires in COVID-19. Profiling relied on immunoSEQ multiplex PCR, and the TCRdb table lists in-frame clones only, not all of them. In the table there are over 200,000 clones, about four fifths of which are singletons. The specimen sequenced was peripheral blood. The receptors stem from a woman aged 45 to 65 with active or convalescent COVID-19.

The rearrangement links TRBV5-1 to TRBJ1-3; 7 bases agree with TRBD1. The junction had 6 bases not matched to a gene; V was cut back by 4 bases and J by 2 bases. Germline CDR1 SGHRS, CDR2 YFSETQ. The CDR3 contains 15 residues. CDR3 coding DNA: TGCGCCAGCAGCCCTGGGCAGGGGGCTGGAAACACCATATATTTT. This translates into CASSPGQGAGNTIYF.

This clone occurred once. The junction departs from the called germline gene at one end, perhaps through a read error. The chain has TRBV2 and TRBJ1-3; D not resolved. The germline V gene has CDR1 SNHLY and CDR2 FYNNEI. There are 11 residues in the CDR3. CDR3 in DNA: TGTGCCAGCAGTGGGAGGCCGGGCTCCCATTTT. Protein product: CASSGRPGSHF.

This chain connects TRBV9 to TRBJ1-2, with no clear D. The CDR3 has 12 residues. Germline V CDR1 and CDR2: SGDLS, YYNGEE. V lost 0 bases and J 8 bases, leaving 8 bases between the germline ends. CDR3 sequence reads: CASSVGPVGYTF. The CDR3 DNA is TGTGCCAGCAGCGTAGGCCCGGTCGGCTACACCTTC.

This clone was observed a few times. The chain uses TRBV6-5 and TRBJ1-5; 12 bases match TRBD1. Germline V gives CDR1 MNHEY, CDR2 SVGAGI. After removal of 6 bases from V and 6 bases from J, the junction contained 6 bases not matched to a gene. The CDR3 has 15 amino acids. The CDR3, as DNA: TGTGCCAGCAGGAGGGACAGGGGGCGCGGTCAGCCCCAGCATTTT. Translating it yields CASRRDRGRGQPQHF.

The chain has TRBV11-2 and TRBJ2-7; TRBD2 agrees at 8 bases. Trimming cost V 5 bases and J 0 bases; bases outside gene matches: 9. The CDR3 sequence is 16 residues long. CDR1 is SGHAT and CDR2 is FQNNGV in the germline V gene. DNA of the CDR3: TGTGCCAGCAGCCGCATCGCCGGGACTAGCTCCTACGAGCAGTACTTC. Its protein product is CASSRIAGTSSYEQYF.

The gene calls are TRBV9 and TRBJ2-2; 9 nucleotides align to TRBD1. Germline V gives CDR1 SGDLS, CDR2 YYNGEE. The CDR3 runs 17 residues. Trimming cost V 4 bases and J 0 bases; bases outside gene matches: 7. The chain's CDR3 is CASSPRTGASNTGELFF. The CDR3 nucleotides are TGTGCCAGCAGCCCTCGGACAGGGGCCTCGAACACCGGGGAGCTGTTTTTT.

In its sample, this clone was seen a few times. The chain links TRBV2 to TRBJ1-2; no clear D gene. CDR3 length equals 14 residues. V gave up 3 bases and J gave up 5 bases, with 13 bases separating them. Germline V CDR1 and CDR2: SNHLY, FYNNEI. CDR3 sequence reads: CASSDQSLGYGYTF. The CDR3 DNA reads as TGTGCCAGCAGTGATCAGTCCCTCGGGTATGGCTACACCTTC.

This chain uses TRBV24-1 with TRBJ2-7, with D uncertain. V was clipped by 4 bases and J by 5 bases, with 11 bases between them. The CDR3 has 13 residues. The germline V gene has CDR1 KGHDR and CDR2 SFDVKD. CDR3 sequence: CATSDPPGHEQYF. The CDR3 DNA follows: TGTGCCACCAGTGACCCCCCAGGTCACGAGCAGTACTTC.

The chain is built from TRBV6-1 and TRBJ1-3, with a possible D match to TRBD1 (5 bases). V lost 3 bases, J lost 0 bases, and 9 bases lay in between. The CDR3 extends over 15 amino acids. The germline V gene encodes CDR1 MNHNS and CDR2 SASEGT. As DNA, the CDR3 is TGTGCCAGCAGTGATCGGGGGTACTCTGGAAACACCATATATTTT. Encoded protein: CASSDRGYSGNTIYF.

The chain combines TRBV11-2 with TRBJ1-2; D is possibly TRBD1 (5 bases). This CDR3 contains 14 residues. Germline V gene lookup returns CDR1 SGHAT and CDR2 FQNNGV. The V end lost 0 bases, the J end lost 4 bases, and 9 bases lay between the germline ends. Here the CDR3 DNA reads TGTGCCAGCAGCTTAGAAGTCGGGGGCTATGGCTACACCTTC. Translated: CASSLEVGGYGYTF.

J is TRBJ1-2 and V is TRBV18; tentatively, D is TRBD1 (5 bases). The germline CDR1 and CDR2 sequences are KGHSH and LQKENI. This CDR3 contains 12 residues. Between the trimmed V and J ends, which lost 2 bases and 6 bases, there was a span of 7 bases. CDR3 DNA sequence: TGTGCCAGCTCACCAGGGGCTGATGGCTACACCTTC. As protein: CASSPGADGYTF. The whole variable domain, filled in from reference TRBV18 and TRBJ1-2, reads NAGVMQNPRHLVRRRGQEARLRCSPMKGHSHVYWYRQLPEEGLKFMVYLQKENIIDESGMPKERFSAEFPKEGPSILRIQQVVRGDSAAYFCASSPGADGYTFGSGTRLTVV.

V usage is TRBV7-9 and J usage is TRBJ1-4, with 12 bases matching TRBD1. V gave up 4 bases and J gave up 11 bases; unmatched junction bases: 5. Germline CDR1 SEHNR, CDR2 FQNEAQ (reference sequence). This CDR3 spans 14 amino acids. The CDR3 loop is CASSWGQGAPKLFF. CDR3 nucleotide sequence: TGTGCCAGCAGCTGGGGACAGGGGGCGCCTAAACTGTTTTTT.

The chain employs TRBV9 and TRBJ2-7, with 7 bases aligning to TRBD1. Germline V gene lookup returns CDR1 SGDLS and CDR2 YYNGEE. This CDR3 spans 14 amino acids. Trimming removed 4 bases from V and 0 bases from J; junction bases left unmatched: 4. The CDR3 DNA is TGTGCCAGCAGCCCCCGGGACAGCTCCTACGAGCAGTACTTC. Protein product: CASSPRDSSYEQYF.

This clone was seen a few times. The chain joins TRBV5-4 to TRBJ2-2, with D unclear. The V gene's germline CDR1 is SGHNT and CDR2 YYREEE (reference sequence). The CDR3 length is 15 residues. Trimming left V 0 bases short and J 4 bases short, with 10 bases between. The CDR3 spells CASSLEAVGTGELFF. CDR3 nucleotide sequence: TGTGCCAGCAGCTTGGAGGCGGTCGGCACCGGGGAGCTGTTTTTT.

The CDR3 loop reads CASSLGQGAKNTEAFF. CDR3 nucleotides: TGTGCCAGCAGCTTGGGGCAGGGGGCAAAGAACACTGAAGCTTTCTTT. The chain has TRBV5-6 and TRBJ1-1; 8 positions agree with TRBD1. This CDR3 has 16 amino acids. The V segment lost 0 bases and the J segment 1 base; nucleotides outside the gene matches: 5. The V gene's germline CDR1 is SGHDT and CDR2 YYEEEE.

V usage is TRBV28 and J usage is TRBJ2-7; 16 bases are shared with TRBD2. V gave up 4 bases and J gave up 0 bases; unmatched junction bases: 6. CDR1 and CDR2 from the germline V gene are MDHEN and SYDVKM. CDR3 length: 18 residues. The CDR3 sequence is CASSSQGLAGGPSYEQYF. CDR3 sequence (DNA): TGTGCCAGCAGTTCCCAGGGACTAGCGGGAGGGCCCTCCTACGAGCAGTACTTC.

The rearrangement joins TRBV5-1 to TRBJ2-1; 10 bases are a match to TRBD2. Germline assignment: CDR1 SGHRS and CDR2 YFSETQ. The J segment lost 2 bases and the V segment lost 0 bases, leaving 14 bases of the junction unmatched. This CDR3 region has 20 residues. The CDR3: CASSLVPVLAGVGPYNEQFF. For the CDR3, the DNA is TGCGCCAGCAGCTTGGTCCCCGTTCTAGCGGGAGTTGGTCCCTACAATGAGCAGTTCTTC.

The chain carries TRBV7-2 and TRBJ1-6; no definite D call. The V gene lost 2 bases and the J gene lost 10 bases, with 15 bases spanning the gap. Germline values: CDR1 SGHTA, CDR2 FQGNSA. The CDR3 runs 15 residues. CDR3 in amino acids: CASSLQAVGGSPLHF. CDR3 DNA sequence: TGTGCCAGCAGCTTACAGGCCGTTGGTGGCTCACCCCTCCACTTT.

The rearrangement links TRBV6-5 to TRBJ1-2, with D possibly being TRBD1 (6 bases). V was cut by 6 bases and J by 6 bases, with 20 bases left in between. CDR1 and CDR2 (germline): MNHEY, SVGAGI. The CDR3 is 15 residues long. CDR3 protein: CASREGGAGKDGYTF. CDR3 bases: TGTGCCAGCAGGGAGGGGGGGGCCGGGAAAGATGGCTACACCTTC.

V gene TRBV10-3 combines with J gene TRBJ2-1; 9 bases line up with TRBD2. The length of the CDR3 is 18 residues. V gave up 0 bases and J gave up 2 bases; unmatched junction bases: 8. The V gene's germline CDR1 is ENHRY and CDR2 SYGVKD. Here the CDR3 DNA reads TGTGCCATCAGTGAGTCGTTTGGGCTAGCGGGGACCTACAATGAGCAGTTCTTC. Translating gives CAISESFGLAGTYNEQFF.

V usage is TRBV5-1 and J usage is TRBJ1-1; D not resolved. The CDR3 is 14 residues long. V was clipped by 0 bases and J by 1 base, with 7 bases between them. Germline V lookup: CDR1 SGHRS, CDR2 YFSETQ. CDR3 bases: TGCGCCAGCAGCTTGGACTTGAGGAACACTGAAGCTTTCTTT. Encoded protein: CASSLDLRNTEAFF.

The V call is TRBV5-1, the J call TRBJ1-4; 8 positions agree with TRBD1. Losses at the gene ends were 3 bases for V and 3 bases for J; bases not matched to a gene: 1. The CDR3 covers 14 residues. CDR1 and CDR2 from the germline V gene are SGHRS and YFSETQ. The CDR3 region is CASSSTGANEKLFF. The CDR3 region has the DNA TGCGCCAGCAGCTCGACAGGGGCTAATGAAAAACTGTTTTTT.

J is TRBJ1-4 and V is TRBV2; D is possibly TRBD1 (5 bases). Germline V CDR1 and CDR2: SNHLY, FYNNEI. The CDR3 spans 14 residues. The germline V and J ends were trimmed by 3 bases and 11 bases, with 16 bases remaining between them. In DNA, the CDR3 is TGTGCCAGCAGTGAGAGTGGGGCAACTCCGAAACTGTTTTTT. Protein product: CASSESGATPKLFF.

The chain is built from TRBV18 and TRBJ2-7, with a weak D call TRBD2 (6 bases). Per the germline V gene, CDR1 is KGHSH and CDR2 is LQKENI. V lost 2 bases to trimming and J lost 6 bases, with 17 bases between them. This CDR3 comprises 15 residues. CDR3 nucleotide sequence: TGTGCCAGCTCACCATACGAGGGAGGATTGAGCGAGCAGTACTTC. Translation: CASSPYEGGLSEQYF.

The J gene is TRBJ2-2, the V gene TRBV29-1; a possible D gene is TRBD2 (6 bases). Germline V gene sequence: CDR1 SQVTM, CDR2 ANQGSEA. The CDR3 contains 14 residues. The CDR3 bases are TGCAGTGCCGGAAGGGGAGGGAACACCGGGGAGCTGTTTTTT. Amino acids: CSAGRGGNTGELFF.

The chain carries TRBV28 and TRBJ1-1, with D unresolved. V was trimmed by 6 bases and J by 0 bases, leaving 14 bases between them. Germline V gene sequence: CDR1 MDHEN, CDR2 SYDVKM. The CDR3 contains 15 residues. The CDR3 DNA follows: TGTGCCAGCAGACGAACAGCCGGTATGAACACTGAAGCTTTCTTT. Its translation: CASRRTAGMNTEAFF.

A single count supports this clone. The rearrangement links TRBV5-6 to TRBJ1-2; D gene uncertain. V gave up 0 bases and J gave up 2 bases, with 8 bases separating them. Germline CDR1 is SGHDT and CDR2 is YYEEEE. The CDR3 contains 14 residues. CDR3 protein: CASSLDRRNYGYTF. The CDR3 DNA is TGTGCCAGCAGCTTGGACCGGAGAAACTATGGCTACACCTTC.

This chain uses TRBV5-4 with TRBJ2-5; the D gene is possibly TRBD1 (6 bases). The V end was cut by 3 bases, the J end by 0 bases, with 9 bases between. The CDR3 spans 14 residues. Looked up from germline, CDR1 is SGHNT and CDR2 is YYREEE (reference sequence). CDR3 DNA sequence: TGTGCCAGCAGCTCAACAGGGTACCAAGAGACCCAGTACTTC. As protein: CASSSTGYQETQYF.

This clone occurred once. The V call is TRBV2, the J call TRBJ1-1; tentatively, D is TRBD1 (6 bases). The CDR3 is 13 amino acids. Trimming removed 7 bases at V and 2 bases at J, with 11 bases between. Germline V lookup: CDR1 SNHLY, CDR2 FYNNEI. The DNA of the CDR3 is TGTGCCAGCAACCGGGACACCAACACTGAAGCTTTCTTT. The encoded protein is CASNRDTNTEAFF.

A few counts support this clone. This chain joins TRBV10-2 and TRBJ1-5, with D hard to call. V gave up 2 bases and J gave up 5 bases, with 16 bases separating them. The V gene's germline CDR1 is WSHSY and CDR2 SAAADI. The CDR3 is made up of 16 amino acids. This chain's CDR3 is CASSEAAPRRDQPQHF. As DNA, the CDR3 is TGCGCCAGCAGTGAGGCGGCACCAAGGAGGGATCAGCCCCAGCATTTT.

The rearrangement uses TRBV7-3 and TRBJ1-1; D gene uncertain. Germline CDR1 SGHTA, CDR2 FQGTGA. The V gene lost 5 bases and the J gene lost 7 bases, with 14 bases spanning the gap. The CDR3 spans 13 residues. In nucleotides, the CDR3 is TGTGCCAGCAGCGCACAGTATACCGGTGAAGCTTTCTTT. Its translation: CASSAQYTGEAFF.

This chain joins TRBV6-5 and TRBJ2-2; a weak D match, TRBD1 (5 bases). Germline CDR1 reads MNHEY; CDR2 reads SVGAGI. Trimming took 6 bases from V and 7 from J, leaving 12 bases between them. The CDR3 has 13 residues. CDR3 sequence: CASRDTAGGELFF. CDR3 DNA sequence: TGTGCCAGCAGGGACACAGCAGGCGGGGAGCTGTTTTTT.